The 10 T cell receptor beta chains below come from one sample, sequenced in a study of cytomegalovirus exposure and HLA in healthy donors. The repertoire was sequenced with immunoSEQ multiplex PCR; TCRdb's copy has only in-frame clones and lacks some. The data contain more than 150,000 clones, more than 75% of them singletons. The sample taken for sequencing was PBMCs. Every receptor here comes from a man younger than 35 in good health and CMV-seropositive.

In this sample, this clone turned up once. V is TRBV11-2 and J is TRBJ2-1, with a weak D call TRBD2 (6 bases). The CDR3 runs to 14 residues. Trimming took off 5 bases at V and 4 bases at J, with 12 bases between the two ends. Germline V gives CDR1 SGHAT, CDR2 FQNNGV. In DNA form, the CDR3 reads TGTGCCAGCAGCCCCGGGGCGGGGTACAATGAGCAGTTCTTC. This translates into CASSPGAGYNEQFF.

The chain combines TRBV9 with TRBJ2-7, with 8 positions matching TRBD2. Trimming cost V 4 bases and J 3 bases; bases outside gene matches: 12. The CDR3 runs 16 residues. Germline V gene lookup returns CDR1 SGDLS and CDR2 YYNGEE. The CDR3 coding sequence is TGTGCCAGCAGCACCCGGTTGGTAGCGGGGCACTACGAGCAGTACTTC. It yields the protein CASSTRLVAGHYEQYF.

The genes are TRBV9 and TRBJ2-3, with 8 bases that match TRBD1. Trimming took 0 bases from V and 0 from J; bases not matched to a gene: 0. The CDR3 sequence is 15 residues long. CDR1 and CDR2 (germline): SGDLS, YYNGEE. The CDR3 reads CASSVAGGSTDTQYF. CDR3 coding DNA: TGTGCCAGCAGCGTAGCAGGGGGCAGCACAGATACGCAGTATTTT.

The CDR3 loop reads CASSSPYEQYF. As DNA, the CDR3 is TGTGCCAGCAGCTCCCCGTACGAGCAGTACTTC. V gene TRBV5-4 combines with J gene TRBJ2-7; no firm D call. There are 11 residues in the CDR3. The V end was cut by 3 bases, the J end by 4 bases, with 5 bases between. CDR1 is SGHNT and CDR2 is YYREEE in the germline V gene (reference sequence).

This sequence joins TRBV7-9 and TRBJ1-2; 7 positions match TRBD1. The CDR3 covers 14 residues. Germline-derived CDR1 and CDR2 are SEHNR and FQNEAQ (reference sequence). The ends lost 5 bases at V and 2 bases at J; junction bases unmatched: 5. Written as DNA, the CDR3 is TGTGCCAGCAGCCCAACGACAGGGAACTATGGCTACACCTTC. Translated: CASSPTTGNYGYTF. The whole variable domain, filled in from reference TRBV7-9 and TRBJ1-2, reads DTGVSQNPRHKITKRGQNVTFRCDPISEHNRLYWYRQTLGQGPEFLTYFQNEAQLEKSRLLSDRFSAERPKGSFSTLEIQRTEQGDSAMYLCASSPTTGNYGYTFGSGTRLTVV.

This sequence joins TRBV6-4 and TRBJ2-2; tentative D call: TRBD1 (6 bases). Per germline, CDR1 MRHNA and CDR2 SNTAGT. Trimming stripped 5 bases from V and 2 bases from J, with 9 bases between. CDR3 size: 14 residues. CDR3: CASSKGVNTGELFF. The CDR3 nucleotides read TGTGCCAGCAGTAAGGGGGTTAACACCGGGGAGCTGTTTTTT.

V gene TRBV4-3 combines with J gene TRBJ2-7, with 7 bases aligning to TRBD2. The germline V gene encodes CDR1 LGHNA and CDR2 YSLEER. The CDR3 runs 16 residues. Trimming cost V 1 base and J 1 base; bases outside gene matches: 7. CDR3 sequence reads: CASSQGPGGSSYEQYF. The CDR3 nucleotides are TGCGCCAGCAGCCAAGGCCCGGGCGGGAGTTCCTACGAGCAGTACTTC.

This clone was observed a few times. V and J are TRBV7-9 and TRBJ2-1, with TRBD2 identical over 7 bases. CDR3 size: 16 residues. The V and J ends lost 5 bases and 3 bases, in that order; junction bases with no gene match: 10. CDR1 and CDR2 (germline): SEHNR, FQNEAQ (reference sequence). The CDR3 DNA reads TGTGCCAGCAGCCCCACGACCGGGACTATCTACAATGAGCAGTTCTTC. Protein: CASSPTTGTIYNEQFF.

This chain joins TRBV28 and TRBJ2-5, with 9 bases aligning to TRBD2. The ends lost 3 bases at V and 4 bases at J; junction bases unmatched: 6. The germline V gene encodes CDR1 MDHEN and CDR2 SYDVKM. The CDR3 has 15 amino acids. Here the CDR3 reads CASSLGELAGETQYF. CDR3 sequence (DNA): TGTGCCAGCAGTTTGGGGGAACTAGCGGGAGAGACCCAGTACTTC. Complete variable domain (other parts from reference TRBV28 and TRBJ2-5): DVKVTQSSRYLVKRTGEKVFLECVQDMDHENMFWYRQDPGLGLRLIYFSYDVKMKEKGDIPEGYSVSREKKERFSLILESASTNQTSMYLCASSLGELAGETQYFGPGTRLLVL.

V is TRBV25-1 and J is TRBJ2-7; 12 bases fit TRBD1. The junction had 8 bases not matched to a gene; V was cut back by 5 bases and J by 3 bases. The CDR3 sequence is 16 residues long. The germline V gene encodes CDR1 MGHDK and CDR2 SYGVNS. CDR3 sequence (DNA): TGTGCCAGCAGTATAAGGGGACAGGGGGCAAGCTACGAGCAGTACTTC. It is translated as CASSIRGQGASYEQYF.